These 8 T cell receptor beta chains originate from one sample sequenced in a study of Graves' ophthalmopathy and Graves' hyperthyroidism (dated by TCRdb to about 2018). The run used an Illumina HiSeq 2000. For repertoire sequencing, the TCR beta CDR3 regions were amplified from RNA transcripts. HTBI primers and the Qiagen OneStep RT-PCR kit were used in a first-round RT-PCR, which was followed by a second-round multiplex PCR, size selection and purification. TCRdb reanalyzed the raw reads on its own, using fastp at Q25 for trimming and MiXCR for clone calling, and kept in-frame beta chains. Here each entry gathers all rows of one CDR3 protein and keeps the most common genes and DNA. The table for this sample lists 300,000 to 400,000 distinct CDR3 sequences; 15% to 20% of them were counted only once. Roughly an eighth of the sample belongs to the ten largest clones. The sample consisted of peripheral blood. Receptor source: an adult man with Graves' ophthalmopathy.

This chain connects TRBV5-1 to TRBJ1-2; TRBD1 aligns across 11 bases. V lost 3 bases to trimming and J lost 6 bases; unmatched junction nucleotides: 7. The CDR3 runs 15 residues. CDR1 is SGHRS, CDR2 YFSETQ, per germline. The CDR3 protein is CASSSRTGGADGYTF. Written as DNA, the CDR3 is TGCGCCAGCAGCTCAAGGACAGGGGGCGCCGATGGCTACACCTTC. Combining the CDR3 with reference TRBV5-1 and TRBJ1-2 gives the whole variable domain KAGVTQTPRYLIKTRGQQVTLSCSPISGHRSVSWYQQTPGQGLQFLFEYFSETQRNKGNFPGRFSGRQFSNSRSEMNVSTLELGDSALYLCASSSRTGGADGYTFGSGTRLTVV.

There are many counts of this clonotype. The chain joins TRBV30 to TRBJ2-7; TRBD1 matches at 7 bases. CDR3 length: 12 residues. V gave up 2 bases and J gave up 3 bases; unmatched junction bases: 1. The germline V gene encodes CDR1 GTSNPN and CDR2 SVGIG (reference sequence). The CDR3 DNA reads TGTGCCTGGAGTCGACAGGGCTACGAGCAGTACTTC. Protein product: CAWSRQGYEQYF. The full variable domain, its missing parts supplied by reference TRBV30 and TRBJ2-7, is SQTIHQWPATLVQPVGSPLSLECTVEGTSNPNLYWYRQAAGRGLQLLFYSVGIGQISSEVPQNLSASRPQDRQFILSSKKLLLSDSGFYLCAWSRQGYEQYFGPGTRLTVT.

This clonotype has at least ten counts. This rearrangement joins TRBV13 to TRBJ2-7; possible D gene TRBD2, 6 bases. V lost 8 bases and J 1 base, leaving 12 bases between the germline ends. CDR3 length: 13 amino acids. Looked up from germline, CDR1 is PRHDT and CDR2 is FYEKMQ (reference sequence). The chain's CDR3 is CASGGTESYEQYF. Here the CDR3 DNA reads TGTGCCAGCGGCGGGACTGAATCCTACGAGCAGTACTTC.

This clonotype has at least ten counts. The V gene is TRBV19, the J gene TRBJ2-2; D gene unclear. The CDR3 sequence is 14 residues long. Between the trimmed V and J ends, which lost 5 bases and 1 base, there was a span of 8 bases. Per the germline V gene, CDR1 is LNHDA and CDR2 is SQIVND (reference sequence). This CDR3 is CASSFQRNTGELFF. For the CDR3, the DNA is TGTGCCAGTAGTTTCCAGCGGAACACCGGGGAGCTGTTTTTT.

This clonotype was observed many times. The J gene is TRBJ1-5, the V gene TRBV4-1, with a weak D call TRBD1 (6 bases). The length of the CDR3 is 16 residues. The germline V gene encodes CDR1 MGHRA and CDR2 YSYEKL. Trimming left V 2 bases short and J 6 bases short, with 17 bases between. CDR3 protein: CASSQTKSRGVQPQHF. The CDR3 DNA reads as TGCGCCAGCAGCCAAACCAAAAGCAGGGGAGTTCAGCCCCAGCATTTT.

This CDR3 is CASTDDSPTEAFF. In DNA, the CDR3 is TGTGCCAGCACCGACGACAGCCCCACTGAAGCTTTCTTT. This rearrangement joins TRBV6-2 or TRBV6-3 to TRBJ1-1; D perhaps matches TRBD1 (5 bases). This CDR3 has 13 amino acids. The V end lost 7 bases, the J end lost 4 bases, and 13 bases lay between the germline ends. Germline CDR1 reads MNHEY; CDR2 reads SVGEGT.

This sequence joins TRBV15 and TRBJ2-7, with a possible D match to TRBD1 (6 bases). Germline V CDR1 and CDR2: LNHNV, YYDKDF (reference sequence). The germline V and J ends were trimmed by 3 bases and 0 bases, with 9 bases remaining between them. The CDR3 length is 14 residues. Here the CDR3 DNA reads TGTGCCACCAGCAGCAACAGGGCCTCCTACGAGCAGTACTTC. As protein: CATSSNRASYEQYF.

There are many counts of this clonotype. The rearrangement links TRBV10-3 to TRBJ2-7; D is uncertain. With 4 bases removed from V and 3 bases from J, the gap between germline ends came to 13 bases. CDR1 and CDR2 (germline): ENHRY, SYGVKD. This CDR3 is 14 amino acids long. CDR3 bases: TGTGCCATCAGTGTCTCCCGGCTAGGCTACGAGCAGTACTTC. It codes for CAISVSRLGYEQYF.